This is a list of T cell receptor beta chains from one sample in a study of cytomegalovirus exposure and HLA in healthy donors. Libraries were prepared by immunoSEQ multiplex PCR; TCRdb keeps only in-frame clonotypes and omits some of them. The data contain 85,000 to 130,000 clones, 10% of them singletons. Sequencing was performed on PBMCs. These receptors came from a man between 40 and 49 years old in good health and CMV-seropositive. Each CDR3 is given with its conserved first and last residue. A D gene is named only where the DNA matches it firmly. A row's size may be missing; if present it is once, few, many or a size class.

abundance,v_gene,d_gene,j_gene,CDR3aa,CDR3nt
NA,TRBV11-2,TRBD1,TRBJ1-2,CASSPAGTGAMYGYTF,TGTGCCAGCAGCCCCGCAGGGACAGGGGCGATGTATGGCTACACCTTC
few,TRBV28,NA,TRBJ2-7,CASSSGAAPSSYEQYF,TGTGCCAGCAGTTCGGGAGCGGCTCCTAGCTCCTACGAGCAGTACTTC
NA,TRBV11-2,NA,TRBJ2-7,CASSQGNEQYF,TGTGCCAGCAGCCAGGGCAACGAGCAGTACTTC
few,TRBV6-1,NA,TRBJ1-6,CASITGLNSPLHF,TGTGCCAGCATCACAGGTCTTAATTCACCCCTCCACTTT
NA,TRBV15,NA,TRBJ2-3,CATSRDQIDTQYF,TGTGCCACCAGCAGAGATCAAATAGATACGCAGTATTTT
few,TRBV28,NA,TRBJ1-1,CASSIRKTITYTEAFF,TGTGCCAGCAGTATACGTAAGACAATAACTTACACTGAAGCTTTCTTT
few,TRBV28,NA,TRBJ2-2,CASSFERVGTGELFF,TGTGCCAGCAGTTTCGAGAGGGTTGGAACCGGGGAGCTGTTTTTT
few,TRBV7-8,NA,TRBJ2-5,CASSLGWGGQETQYF,TGTGCCAGCAGCTTAGGGTGGGGAGGTCAAGAGACCCAGTACTTC
NA,TRBV6-4,NA,TRBJ1-4,CASSAGGKLFF,TGTGCCAGCAGTGCGGGTGGAAAACTGTTTTTT
NA,TRBV27,NA,TRBJ2-2,CASSRTAGIVPNTGELFF,TGTGCCAGCAGTCGGACAGCCGGAATAGTACCGAACACCGGGGAGCTGTTTTTT
NA,TRBV5-1,TRBD1,TRBJ1-4,CASSLGTGNEKLFF,TGCGCCAGCAGCTTGGGGACAGGGAATGAAAAACTGTTTTTT
NA,TRBV19,NA,TRBJ1-5,CASRNRDTNQPQHF,TGTGCCAGTAGAAACCGGGACACAAATCAGCCCCAGCATTTT
few,TRBV10-3,NA,TRBJ1-5,CAISEELGDNQPQHF,TGTGCCATCAGTGAGGAGTTAGGGGACAATCAGCCCCAGCATTTT
few,TRBV5-1,NA,TRBJ2-1,CASSLMPESADEQFF,TGCGCCAGCAGCTTGATGCCAGAATCGGCGGATGAGCAGTTCTTC
few,TRBV6-1,TRBD1,TRBJ2-7,CASNDRAYEQYF,TGTGCCAGCAACGACAGGGCCTACGAGCAGTACTTC
few,TRBV19,NA,TRBJ2-1,CASSPPPRGSYNEQFF,TGTGCCAGTAGTCCCCCACCGCGAGGCTCCTACAATGAGCAGTTCTTC
NA,TRBV5-1,TRBD2,TRBJ2-1,CASSLEAGGPSNEQFF,TGCGCCAGCAGCTTGGAAGCGGGAGGGCCCTCGAATGAGCAGTTCTTC
NA,TRBV11-2,NA,TRBJ2-2,CASSRNGRRELFF,TGTGCCAGCAGCCGGAACGGGAGACGGGAGCTGTTTTTT
NA,TRBV28,NA,TRBJ1-1,CASRLDRSMNTEAFF,TGTGCCAGCAGACTCGACAGGTCCATGAACACTGAAGCTTTCTTT
few,TRBV7-9,NA,TRBJ2-3,CASSLVGSASTDTQYF,TGTGCCAGCAGCTTAGTCGGGAGCGCTAGCACAGATACGCAGTATTTT
NA,TRBV7-8,NA,TRBJ2-6,CASTRGGSSGANVLTF,TGTGCCAGCACTCGAGGGGGTAGCTCTGGGGCCAACGTCCTGACTTTC
many,TRBV10-3,NA,TRBJ1-1,CAITSTRNTEAFF,TGTGCCATCACCTCCACTCGGAACACTGAAGCTTTCTTT
NA,TRBV14,TRBD2,TRBJ2-5,CASSSPMTSGVYQETQYF,TGTGCCAGCAGCTCTCCTATGACTAGCGGGGTATACCAAGAGACCCAGTACTTC
NA,TRBV28,TRBD1,TRBJ1-5,CAAHRGQQPQHF,TGTGCCGCACACAGGGGGCAACAGCCCCAGCATTTT
few,TRBV9,NA,TRBJ2-7,CASSGEARSEQYF,TGTGCCAGCAGCGGGGAGGCAAGGAGCGAGCAGTACTTC
NA,TRBV7-8,NA,TRBJ1-3,CASSLSGAGDSGNTIYF,TGTGCCAGCAGCTTATCAGGCGCAGGGGACTCTGGAAACACCATATATTTT
NA,TRBV21-1,NA,TRBJ1-5,CASSKALAGGNQPQHF,TGTGCCAGCAGCAAAGCGCTGGCAGGGGGTAATCAGCCCCAGCATTTT
NA,TRBV9,NA,TRBJ1-1,CASSVDRDTEAFF,TGTGCCAGCAGCGTAGATCGAGATACTGAAGCTTTCTTT
many,TRBV30,NA,TRBJ2-7,CAWSRGNEQYF,TGTGCCTGGAGTCGGGGGAACGAGCAGTACTTC
NA,TRBV6-5,NA,TRBJ1-2,CASSPSEGYGYTF,TGTGCCAGCAGCCCAAGCGAGGGCTATGGCTACACCTTC
NA,TRBV11-2,NA,TRBJ2-3,CASSPPGTFTDTQYF,TGTGCCAGCAGCCCCCCGGGAACCTTCACAGATACGCAGTATTTT
many,TRBV5-6,TRBD1,TRBJ1-4,CASRGQLNEKLFF,TGTGCCAGCAGGGGACAGCTAAATGAAAAACTGTTTTTT
few,TRBV6-5,TRBD2,TRBJ2-1,CASRLAGSDEQFF,TGTGCCAGCAGACTAGCGGGATCTGACGAGCAGTTCTTC
few,TRBV4-3,NA,TRBJ2-3,CASSQVLEGGDTQYF,TGCGCCAGCAGCCAAGTCCTTGAGGGCGGAGATACGCAGTATTTT
few,TRBV5-1,NA,TRBJ2-5,CASSLGSGDGETQYF,TGCGCCAGCAGCTTGGGTTCAGGGGATGGCGAGACCCAGTACTTC
few,TRBV27,NA,TRBJ1-4,CASSPSRDKFSATNEKLFF,TGTGCCAGCAGTCCATCAAGAGACAAGTTTTCCGCAACTAATGAAAAACTGTTTTTT
NA,TRBV5-4,NA,TRBJ1-3,CASSLGGQEGNTIYF,TGTGCCAGCAGCTTGGGGGGCCAGGAGGGAAACACCATATATTTT